This TCR beta chain comes out of a study of blood T cells in healthy people across ages. This CDR3 is 14 amino acids long. Germline V gene sequence: CDR1 LGHDT, CDR2 YNNKEL (reference sequence). Trimming shortened V by 0 bases and J by 5 bases, and 11 bases separated the two germline ends. Primed by a sample-barcoded 5' primer and a J-beta primer mix, a second PCR proceeded for about 7 to 11 cycles. From the 5' RACE reads, TCRdb called clonotypes with MiXCR, one entry per CDR3 protein. The table includes 1.5 million to 2 million distinct CDR3 sequences, about two fifths detected once. Peripheral blood from each donor was collected in a volume of about 10 milliliters.

The chain combines TRBV3-1 with TRBJ2-7; no firm D call. Source material: blood. The source of this sequence is a human donor in good health. CDR3 in DNA: TGTGCCAGCAGCCAAGAGGCCTCTGGGAACGAGCAGTACTTC. It is translated as CASSQEASGNEQYF.